This T cell receptor (beta chain) was sequenced for a study of T cell responses to AZD1222 COVID-19 vaccine. As to this clone: No antigen is known for it. A read error may account for a junction end that differs from germline. This sample also contains other DNA sequences that code for the same CDR3.

CDR1 and CDR2 (germline): SGHTA, FQGNSA. The CDR3 length is 12 residues. The table came from immunoSEQ multiplex PCR; TCRdb's copy has only in-frame clones and leaves some out. The sample carries under 150,000 clones, 91% recorded once. Study results and limitations: Recipients of AZD1222 seropositive at baseline numbered only 5 to 7.

The source material was peripheral blood, sampled on day 0 of AZD1222 vaccination. This sequence joins TRBV7-2 and TRBJ1-1, with D hard to call. The TCR sequence derives from an adult in good health. The CDR3 loop reads CASSRTSVKAFF. In DNA, the CDR3 is TGTGCCAGCAGCAGAACGTCCGTAAAAGCCTTCTTT.